This entry features one T cell receptor (beta chain) sequence. The antigen is not known. Germline CDR1 and CDR2: SGDLS and YYNGEE. The V gene lost 4 bases and the J gene lost 4 bases, with 11 bases spanning the gap. This CDR3 spans 13 amino acids. These data come from a study of CD8+ T cells in alopecia areata. Study-level background: It was 6 to 18 months of tofacitinib, and then there were 6 months off drug.

Study results and limitations: Clonality was higher in lesional than normal scalp, especially in alopecia totalis/universalis. Patients showed less clear TCR sequence sharing than mice, possibly partly because of HLA diversity.

Separation by sorting yielded CD4+ and CD8+ T cells from PBMCs. Following extraction, RNA underwent reverse transcription to cDNA, which served as the sequencing template. Sequenced by immunoSEQ multiplex PCR; TCRdb stores in-frame clones only, minus some. The top ten clones hold 3.5% to 5% of a sample with 100,000 to 150,000 clones, roughly 58% of them seen once. The chain couples TRBV9 to TRBJ1-2; D perhaps matches TRBD1 (6 bases). The clonotype was recovered from a human donor with alopecia areata. Sequenced here: CD4+ T cells sorted from blood, sampled at week 0. The DNA for the CDR3 is TGTGCCAGCAGCATAACAGGGAGCTATGGCTACACCTTC. Its translation is CASSITGSYGYTF.